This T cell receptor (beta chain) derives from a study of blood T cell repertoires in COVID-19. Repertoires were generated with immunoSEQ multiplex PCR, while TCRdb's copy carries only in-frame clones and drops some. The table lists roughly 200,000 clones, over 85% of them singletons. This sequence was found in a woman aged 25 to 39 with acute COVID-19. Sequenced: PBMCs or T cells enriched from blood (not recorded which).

CDR3 sequence reads: CASNSLGGEGEKLFF. The CDR3 bases are TGTGCCAGTAACTCTCTAGGGGGAGAGGGAGAAAAACTGTTTTTT. V is TRBV11-2 and J is TRBJ1-4; maybe TRBD1 (6 bases). V shed 9 bases and J shed 8 bases, with 22 bases lying between them. The CDR3 loop spans 15 amino acids. Germline lookup yields CDR1 SGHAT and CDR2 FQNNGV.